This entry lists 9 T cell receptor beta chains sequenced from one sample in a study of cytomegalovirus exposure and HLA in healthy donors. Amplification used 60 Vbeta primers and 13 Jbeta primers. Data came from immunoSEQ multiplex PCR; TCRdb stores just in-frame clones and leaves some out. The table includes about 200,000 clones, 70% to 90% detected once. Sample: PBMCs. The receptors were sampled from a woman aged 25 to 45 in good health and CMV-seronegative.

This chain connects TRBV27 to TRBJ2-1; maybe TRBD1 (6 bases). V lost 5 bases, J lost 0 bases, and 17 bases lay in between. CDR1 MNHEY and CDR2 SMNVEV come from the germline V gene (reference sequence). The CDR3 is 17 amino acids. Here the CDR3 reads CASSTGTRLYSYNEQFF. DNA for the CDR3: TGTGCCAGCAGTACCGGGACAAGACTATACTCCTACAATGAGCAGTTCTTC.

The gene calls are TRBV7-9 and TRBJ2-7; D is unclear. The CDR3 contains 14 residues. V was cut by 0 bases and J by 2 bases, with 8 bases left in between. CDR1 and CDR2 from the germline V gene are SEHNR and FQNEAQ (reference sequence). CDR3 loop: CASSLALRTYEQYF. CDR3 coding DNA: TGTGCCAGCAGCTTAGCGCTGAGAACCTACGAGCAGTACTTC.

The chain joins TRBV28 to TRBJ2-1; 12 bases are a match to TRBD2. The germline gives CDR1 MDHEN, CDR2 SYDVKM. V shed 2 bases, J shed 5 bases, and the junction held 13 bases outside the gene matches. The CDR3 length is 19 residues. CDR3 nucleotides: TGTGCCAGCAGTTTACGGTTGACTAGCGGGAGTTCCTTCGACAATGAGCAGTTCTTC. Translating gives CASSLRLTSGSSFDNEQFF.

The chain joins TRBV2 to TRBJ2-1, with TRBD1 identical over 9 bases. Germline values: CDR1 SNHLY, CDR2 FYNNEI. Losses at the gene ends were 8 bases for V and 9 bases for J; bases not matched to a gene: 11. The CDR3 runs to 14 residues. The CDR3 DNA sequence: TGTGCCAGCTCGGGACAGGGTCTTAGCGGTGAGCAGTTCTTC. Residues: CASSGQGLSGEQFF. Full variable domain (outside the CDR3, taken from reference TRBV2 and TRBJ2-1): EPEVTQTPSHQVTQMGQEVILRCVPISNHLYFYWYRQILGQKVEFLVSFYNNEISEKSEIFDDQFSVERPDGSNFTLKIRSTKLEDSAMYFCASSGQGLSGEQFFGPGTRLTVL.

V and J are TRBV28 and TRBJ2-7; 7 bases match TRBD1. Germline trimming cut 2 bases from V and 5 bases from J; bases unmatched to any gene: 9. The CDR3 consists of 15 residues. The germline gives CDR1 MDHEN, CDR2 SYDVKM. In DNA, the CDR3 is TGTGCCAGCAGTTTACTTCCAGGGGGTCGGGACGAGCAGTACTTC. It translates to CASSLLPGGRDEQYF.

The chain has TRBV5-1 and TRBJ2-1; TRBD2 matches 9 bases. This CDR3 comprises 15 residues. The V and J ends lost 2 bases and 8 bases, in that order; junction bases with no gene match: 8. Germline CDR1 and CDR2: SGHRS and YFSETQ. Written as DNA, the CDR3 is TGCGCCAGCAGCTTAATGGCGGGAGGGAGGGATGAGCAGTTCTTC. Its translation: CASSLMAGGRDEQFF.

V and J are TRBV5-8 and TRBJ2-7; 11 bases map to TRBD2. Germline loops: CDR1 SGHTS, CDR2 YDEGEE. Unmatched junction bases numbered 6, after V lost 5 bases and J lost 2 bases. The CDR3 consists of 15 residues. The CDR3 nucleotides read TGTGCCAGCAGGGAAGGGACTAGCGGTACCTACGAGCAGTACTTC. Its translation: CASREGTSGTYEQYF.

The chain links TRBV2 to TRBJ2-3; no reliable D call. CDR1 is SNHLY and CDR2 is FYNNEI in the germline V gene. The CDR3 length is 16 residues. Trimming pared 2 bases from V and 0 bases from J, leaving 12 bases between. The CDR3 sequence: CASSEIWPSSTDTQYF. DNA for the CDR3: TGTGCCAGCAGTGAAATCTGGCCTAGTAGCACAGATACGCAGTATTTT.

A single count supports this clone. The genes are TRBV27 and TRBJ1-2; a weak D match, TRBD1 (5 bases). Trimming pared 4 bases from V and 4 bases from J, leaving 16 bases between. The CDR3 is 15 amino acids. CDR1 is MNHEY and CDR2 is SMNVEV in the germline V gene (reference sequence). The CDR3 spells CASSYSQGSGYGYTF. The CDR3 DNA follows: TGTGCCAGCAGTTACTCTCAGGGATCGGGCTATGGCTACACCTTC.